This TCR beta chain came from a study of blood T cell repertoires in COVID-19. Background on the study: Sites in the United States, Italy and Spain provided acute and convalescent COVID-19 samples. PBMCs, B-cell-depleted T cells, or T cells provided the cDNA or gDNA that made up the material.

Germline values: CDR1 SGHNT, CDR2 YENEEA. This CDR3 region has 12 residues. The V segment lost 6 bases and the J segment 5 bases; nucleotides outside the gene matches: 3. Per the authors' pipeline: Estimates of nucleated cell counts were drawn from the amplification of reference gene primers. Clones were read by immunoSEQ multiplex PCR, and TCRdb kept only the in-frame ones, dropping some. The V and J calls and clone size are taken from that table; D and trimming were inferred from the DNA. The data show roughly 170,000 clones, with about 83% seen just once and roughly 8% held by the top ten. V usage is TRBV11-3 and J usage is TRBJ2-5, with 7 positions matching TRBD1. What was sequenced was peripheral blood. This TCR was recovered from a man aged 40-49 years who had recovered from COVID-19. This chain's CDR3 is CASSQQGETQYF. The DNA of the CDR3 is TGTGCCAGCAGTCAACAGGGGGAGACCCAGTACTTC.